A single sample is the source of the 24 T cell receptor beta chains below, sequenced in a study of blood T cell repertoires in COVID-19. TCRdb's table, derived via immunoSEQ multiplex PCR, lists solely in-frame clones and lacks some. The sample records some 400,000 clones, roughly 86% being singletons. Sequenced sample: PBMCs or T cells enriched from blood (not recorded which). The receptors here all came from a man aged 25-40 years who had recovered from COVID-19.

This clone came up once. J is TRBJ1-3 and V is TRBV6-5; 8 nucleotides match TRBD1. The CDR3 has 14 residues. Germline CDR1 and CDR2: MNHEY and SVGAGI. Germline trimming cut 2 bases from V and 5 bases from J; bases unmatched to any gene: 2. The CDR3 bases are TGTGCCAGCAGTTACAGCAGGGGGCGAAACACCATATATTTT. This gives the protein CASSYSRGRNTIYF.

CDR3 residues: CASSRLSTGDTEAFF. Here the CDR3 DNA reads TGCGCCAGCAGCCGCCTCTCGACAGGGGACACTGAAGCTTTCTTT. The genes are TRBV4-3 and TRBJ1-1, with 8 bases aligning to TRBD1. Germline V gene sequence: CDR1 LGHNA, CDR2 YSLEER. The CDR3 is 15 amino acids. V lost 4 bases to trimming and J lost 3 bases; unmatched junction nucleotides: 7.

The chain links TRBV7-8 to TRBJ2-1; TRBD2 matches at 7 bases. Looked up from germline, CDR1 is SGHVS and CDR2 is FQNEAQ. Trimming took 1 base from V and 5 from J; bases not matched to a gene: 8. The CDR3 is made up of 16 amino acids. For the CDR3, the DNA is TGTGCCAGCAGCTTAGTTGGAGCGGGGCCCCACAATGAGCAGTTCTTC. Its protein is CASSLVGAGPHNEQFF. The entire variable domain, with the rest obtained from reference TRBV7-8 and TRBJ2-1, is as follows: GAGVSQSPRYKVAKRGQDVALRCDPISGHVSLFWYQQALGQGPEFLTYFQNEAQLDKSGLPSDRFFAERPEGSVSTLKIQRTQQEDSAVYLCASSLVGAGPHNEQFFGPGTRLTVL.

The rearrangement joins TRBV3-1 (or the pseudogene TRBV3-2) to TRBJ2-7; 7 bases align to TRBD2. The CDR3 is 16 residues long. The germline gives CDR1 LGHDT, CDR2 YNNKEL (reference sequence). The ends lost 5 bases at V and 1 base at J; junction bases unmatched: 11. The CDR3 spells CASSVQPGLQSYEQYF. In DNA form, the CDR3 reads TGTGCCAGCAGCGTTCAACCGGGACTACAGTCCTACGAGCAGTACTTC.

This chain connects TRBV14 to TRBJ1-1, with a possible D match to TRBD1 (5 bases). Germline loops: CDR1 SGHDN, CDR2 FVKESK. The length of the CDR3 is 14 residues. V was shortened by 3 bases and J by 1 base, with 9 bases between the two germline ends. CDR3 protein: CASSQGTGNTEAFF. The CDR3 DNA reads as TGTGCCAGCAGCCAGGGGACTGGGAACACTGAAGCTTTCTTT. The entire variable domain, with the rest obtained from reference TRBV14 and TRBJ1-1, is as follows: EAGVTQFPSHSVIEKGQTVTLRCDPISGHDNLYWYRRVMGKEIKFLLHFVKESKQDESGMPNNRFLAERTGGTYSTLKVQPAELEDSGVYFCASSQGTGNTEAFFGQGTRLTVV.

This sequence joins TRBV6-5 and TRBJ2-3; a possible D gene is TRBD2 (5 bases). The length of the CDR3 is 13 residues. Germline V gene lookup returns CDR1 MNHEY and CDR2 SVGAGI. Trimming stripped 9 bases from V and 6 bases from J, with 16 bases between. DNA of the CDR3: TGTGCCAGTATGCGGGCGAGAGACGATACGCAGTATTTT. It specifies CASMRARDDTQYF.

The chain combines TRBV27 with TRBJ2-2; 13 bases fit TRBD2. With V trimmed by 3 bases and J by 0 bases, 4 bases remained unmatched. The CDR3 length is 18 residues. In germline, CDR1 is MNHEY, CDR2 SMNVEV (reference sequence). In nucleotides, the CDR3 is TGTGCCAGCAGTTTCGCAACTAGCGGGGGGGCGAACACCGGGGAGCTGTTTTTT. Translated, it gives CASSFATSGGANTGELFF.

This chain links TRBV28 with TRBJ2-7; 10 positions match TRBD1. The germline V gene encodes CDR1 MDHEN and CDR2 SYDVKM. With 5 bases clipped from V and 7 bases from J, the junction kept 11 bases outside the gene matches. The CDR3 loop spans 15 amino acids. CDR3 in amino acids: CASSGTGTGEEEQYF. DNA of the CDR3: TGTGCCAGCAGTGGAACCGGGACAGGGGAGGAGGAGCAGTACTTC.

The chain joins TRBV5-4 to TRBJ2-5, with D possibly TRBD2 on 5 matching bases. The CDR3 runs 14 residues. The ends were cut back, 5 bases at V and 4 bases at J, with 15 bases in the middle. Germline-derived CDR1 and CDR2 are SGHNT and YYREEE (reference sequence). The CDR3 is CASRGKDGGETQYF. The CDR3 nucleotides are TGTGCCAGCAGGGGGAAGGACGGAGGAGAGACCCAGTACTTC.

The chain links TRBV10-3 to TRBJ1-2; 9 bases fit TRBD1. V shed 11 bases and J 6 bases; nucleotides not matched to a gene: 10. The CDR3 contains 13 residues. The germline V gene has CDR1 ENHRY and CDR2 SYGVKD. The CDR3 region is CAARQGVGDGYTF. The CDR3, as DNA: TGTGCCGCCAGACAGGGGGTTGGGGATGGCTACACCTTC.

J is TRBJ1-4 and V is TRBV3-1 (or the pseudogene TRBV3-2); TRBD1 matches 7 bases. From germline, CDR1 is LGHDT and CDR2 YNNKEL (reference sequence). V shed 1 base, J shed 2 bases, and the junction held 10 bases outside the gene matches. This CDR3 contains 18 residues. The CDR3 DNA sequence: TGTGCCAGCAGCCAAGGCGGGACAGTCCTATCCACTAATGAAAAACTGTTTTTT. Residues: CASSQGGTVLSTNEKLFF.

The rearrangement uses TRBV5-6 and TRBJ2-1; 7 nucleotides match TRBD2. The trim removed 4 bases at V and 4 bases at J, leaving 11 bases unmatched. This CDR3 is 16 amino acids long. Germline V gives CDR1 SGHDT, CDR2 YYEEEE. CDR3 sequence (DNA): TGTGCCAGCAGCCCTAGGCGGGGGATTACATACAATGAGCAGTTCTTC. This gives the protein CASSPRRGITYNEQFF.

The chain links TRBV5-5 to TRBJ2-5; 7 positions agree with TRBD1. Looked up from germline, CDR1 is SGHKS and CDR2 is YYEKEE (reference sequence). This CDR3 region has 14 residues. Losses at the gene ends were 4 bases for V and 5 bases for J; bases not matched to a gene: 8. The CDR3 here is CASSLRAGGETQYF. The CDR3 DNA is TGTGCCAGCAGCCTGCGGGCAGGGGGTGAGACCCAGTACTTC.

The rearrangement links TRBV5-1 to TRBJ1-6, with TRBD1 matching over 8 bases. Per germline, CDR1 SGHRS and CDR2 YFSETQ. This CDR3 is built from 15 residues. The junction had 7 bases not matched to a gene; V was cut back by 4 bases and J by 7 bases. CDR3 amino acids: CASSRDRLGNSPLHF. For the CDR3, the DNA is TGCGCCAGCAGCAGGGACAGGTTGGGAAATTCACCCCTCCACTTT.

The chain links TRBV6-5 to TRBJ1-6, with 9 bases that match TRBD1. Germline V gene data show CDR1 as MNHEY and CDR2 as SVGAGI. The V segment lost 7 bases and the J segment 7 bases; nucleotides outside the gene matches: 8. The CDR3 totals 15 residues. The CDR3, as DNA: TGTGCCAGCACCCTGACAGGGGGTTCCAATTCACCCCTCCACTTT. Its protein product is CASTLTGGSNSPLHF.

The rearrangement uses TRBV30 and TRBJ2-7, with D perhaps TRBD1 (6 bases). V shed 2 bases and J shed 2 bases, with 10 bases lying between them. Germline CDR1 is GTSNPN and CDR2 is SVGIG (reference sequence). The CDR3 runs to 13 residues. The chain's CDR3 is CAWSPPGAYEQYF. As DNA, the CDR3 is TGTGCCTGGAGTCCCCCAGGGGCCTACGAGCAGTACTTC.

The chain recombines TRBV7-9 with TRBJ1-3, with D possibly TRBD1 on 5 matching bases. CDR3 length: 17 residues. Trimming removed 2 bases from V and 0 bases from J, with 14 bases in between. Germline V lookup: CDR1 SEHNR, CDR2 FQNEAQ (reference sequence). The DNA of the CDR3 is TGTGCCAGCAGCTTACCCAGGCAGGGATTCTCTGGAAACACCATATATTTT. As protein: CASSLPRQGFSGNTIYF.

The V and J genes are TRBV12-5 and TRBJ1-5, with D possibly matching TRBD1 (5 bases). V was trimmed by 2 bases and J by 4 bases, leaving 9 bases between them. The CDR3 consists of 14 residues. CDR1 LGHNT and CDR2 FRNRAP come from the germline V gene. The CDR3 DNA reads TGTGCTAGTGGTTTGAGACAGACAAATCAGCCCCAGCATTTT. Protein product: CASGLRQTNQPQHF. Complete variable domain (other parts from reference TRBV12-5 and TRBJ1-5): DARVTQTPRHKVTEMGQEVTMRCQPILGHNTVFWYRQTMMQGLELLAYFRNRAPLDDSGMPKDRFSAEMPDATLATLKIQPSEPRDSAVYFCASGLRQTNQPQHFGDGTRLSIL.

The chain couples TRBV25-1 to TRBJ1-2; D unclear. This CDR3 has 11 amino acids. Germline V lookup: CDR1 MGHDK, CDR2 SYGVNS. V was clipped by 5 bases and J by 4 bases, with 5 bases between them. The CDR3 loop reads CASSIGYGYTF. The CDR3 DNA reads TGTGCCAGCAGTATCGGCTATGGCTACACCTTC.

This sequence joins TRBV15 and TRBJ1-4, with 10 bases aligning to TRBD1. The CDR3 spans 15 residues. CDR1 and CDR2 from the germline V gene are LNHNV and YYDKDF (reference sequence). The J segment lost 5 bases and the V segment lost 8 bases, leaving 8 bases of the junction unmatched. CDR3 sequence (DNA): TGTGCCACCGAGGACAGGGGGAAAGGGAATGAAAAACTGTTTTTT. Protein: CATEDRGKGNEKLFF.

This clone was observed once. The V and J genes are TRBV27 and TRBJ2-7, with 10 bases aligning to TRBD1. Germline lookup yields CDR1 MNHEY and CDR2 SMNVEV (reference sequence). The CDR3 is 16 amino acids. V dropped 6 bases and J dropped 3; count of bases not matched to a gene: 11. The CDR3 sequence is CASRTGQGPVGYEQYF. CDR3 in DNA: TGTGCCAGCAGAACGGGACAGGGGCCCGTCGGCTACGAGCAGTACTTC.

The V call is TRBV19, the J call TRBJ2-2; TRBD2 agrees at 7 bases. V gave up 5 bases and J gave up 6 bases; unmatched junction bases: 9. Germline-derived CDR1 and CDR2 are LNHDA and SQIVND (reference sequence). The CDR3 covers 15 residues. The CDR3 bases are TGTGCCAGTAGTCTGAGCGGGGTGCTTGCCGGGGAGCTGTTTTTT. Translating gives CASSLSGVLAGELFF. Full variable domain (remainder filled in from reference TRBV19 and TRBJ2-2): DGGITQSPKYLFRKEGQNVTLSCEQNLNHDAMYWYRQDPGQGLRLIYYSQIVNDFQKGDIAEGYSVSREKKESFPLTVTSAQKNPTAFYLCASSLSGVLAGELFFGEGSRLTVL.

This clone was seen more than once but under ten times. The J gene is TRBJ1-1, the V gene TRBV27; the match to TRBD1 covers 8 bases. The CDR3 has 15 residues. V dropped 5 bases and J dropped 7; count of bases not matched to a gene: 12. Germline CDR1 reads MNHEY; CDR2 reads SMNVEV (reference sequence). CDR3 protein: CASSLTRQGRGEAFF. CDR3 nucleotide sequence: TGTGCCAGCAGTCTAACTAGACAGGGGAGGGGTGAAGCTTTCTTT.

The DNA for the CDR3 is TGCGCCAGCAGCCAAGATGGGGCGCTGAACACTGAAGCTTTCTTT. Protein sequence: CASSQDGALNTEAFF. J is TRBJ1-1 and V is TRBV4-1, with a possible D match to TRBD1 (5 bases). CDR3 length equals 15 residues. V was pared by 0 bases and J by 0 bases, with 8 bases between. CDR1 MGHRA and CDR2 YSYEKL come from the germline V gene.